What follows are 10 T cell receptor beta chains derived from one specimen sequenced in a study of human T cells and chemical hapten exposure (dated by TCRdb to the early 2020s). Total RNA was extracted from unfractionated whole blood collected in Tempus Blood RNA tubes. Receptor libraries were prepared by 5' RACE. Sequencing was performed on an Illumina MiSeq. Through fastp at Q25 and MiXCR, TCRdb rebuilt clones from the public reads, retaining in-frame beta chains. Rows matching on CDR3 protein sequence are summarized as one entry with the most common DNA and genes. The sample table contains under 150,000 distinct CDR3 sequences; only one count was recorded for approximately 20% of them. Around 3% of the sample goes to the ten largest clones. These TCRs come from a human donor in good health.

For the CDR3, the DNA is TGTGCCAGCAGCTTCGGCGAGCACAACTACGAGCAGTACTTC. Encoded protein: CASSFGEHNYEQYF. V and J are TRBV7-6 and TRBJ2-7; D not certain. The CDR3 totals 14 residues. Germline V gene data show CDR1 as SGHVS and CDR2 as FNYEAQ. V shed 3 bases and J shed 3 bases, with 12 bases lying between them.

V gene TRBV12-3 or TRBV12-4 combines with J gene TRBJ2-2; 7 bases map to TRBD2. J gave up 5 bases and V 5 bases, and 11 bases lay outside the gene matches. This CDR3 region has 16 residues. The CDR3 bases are TGTGCCAGCAGTCCCCGGGGAGCGGGAATAACCGGGGAGCTGTTTTTT. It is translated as CASSPRGAGITGELFF.

CDR3: CASSRTTDTQYF. Here the CDR3 DNA reads TGTGCCAGCAGCCGAACCACAGATACGCAGTATTTT. The chain combines TRBV3-1 with TRBJ2-3, with unresolved D. The CDR3 is made up of 12 amino acids. The ends were cut back, 4 bases at V and 2 bases at J, with 4 bases in the middle. Germline values: CDR1 LGHDT, CDR2 YNNKEL (reference sequence).

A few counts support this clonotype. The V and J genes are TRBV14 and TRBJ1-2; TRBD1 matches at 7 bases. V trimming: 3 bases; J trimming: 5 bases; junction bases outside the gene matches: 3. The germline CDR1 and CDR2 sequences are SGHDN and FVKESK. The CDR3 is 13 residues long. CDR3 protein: CASSQDRSYGYTF. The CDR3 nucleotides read TGTGCCAGCAGCCAGGACAGGAGTTATGGCTACACCTTC.

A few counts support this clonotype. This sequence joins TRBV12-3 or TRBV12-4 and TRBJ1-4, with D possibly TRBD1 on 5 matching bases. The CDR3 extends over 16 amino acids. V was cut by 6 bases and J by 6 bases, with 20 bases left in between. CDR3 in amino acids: CASRISPGTVHEKLFF. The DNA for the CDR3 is TGTGCCAGCAGGATAAGTCCCGGGACTGTACATGAAAAACTGTTTTTT.

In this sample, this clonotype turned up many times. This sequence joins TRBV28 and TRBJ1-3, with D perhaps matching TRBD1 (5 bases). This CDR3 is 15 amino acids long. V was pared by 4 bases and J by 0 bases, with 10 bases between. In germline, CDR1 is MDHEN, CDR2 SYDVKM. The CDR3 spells CASSSAGSSGNTIYF. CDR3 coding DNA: TGTGCCAGCAGTTCGGCAGGGTCCTCTGGAAACACCATATATTTT.

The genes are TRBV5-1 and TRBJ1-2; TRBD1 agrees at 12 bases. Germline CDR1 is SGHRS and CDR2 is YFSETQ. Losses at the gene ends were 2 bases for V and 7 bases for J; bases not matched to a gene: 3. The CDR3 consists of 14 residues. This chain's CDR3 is CASSLGTGGSGYTF. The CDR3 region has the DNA TGCGCCAGCAGCTTAGGGACAGGGGGCTCTGGCTACACCTTC.

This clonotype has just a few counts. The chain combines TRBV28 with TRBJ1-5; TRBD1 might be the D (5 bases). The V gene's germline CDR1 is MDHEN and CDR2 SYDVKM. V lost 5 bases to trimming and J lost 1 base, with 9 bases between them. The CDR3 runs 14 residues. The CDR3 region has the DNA TGTGCCAGCAGTAAACAGGAAAGCAATCAGCCCCAGCATTTT. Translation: CASSKQESNQPQHF.

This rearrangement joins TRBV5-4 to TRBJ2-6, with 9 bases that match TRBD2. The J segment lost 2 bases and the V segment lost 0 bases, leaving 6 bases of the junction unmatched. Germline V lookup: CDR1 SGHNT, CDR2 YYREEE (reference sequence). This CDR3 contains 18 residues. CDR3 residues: CASSLGREGKTGANVLTF. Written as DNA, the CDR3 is TGTGCCAGCAGCTTGGGGCGGGAGGGAAAAACTGGGGCCAACGTCCTGACTTTC.

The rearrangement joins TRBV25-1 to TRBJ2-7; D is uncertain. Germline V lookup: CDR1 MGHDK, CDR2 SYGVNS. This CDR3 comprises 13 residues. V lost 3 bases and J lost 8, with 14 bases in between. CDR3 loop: CASSESGTQKQYF. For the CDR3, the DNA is TGTGCCAGCAGTGAGTCCGGCACACAAAAGCAGTACTTC.